Below, 28 T cell receptor beta chains from the same sample are listed, as sequenced in a study of blood T cell repertoires in COVID-19. The assay was immunoSEQ multiplex PCR, and TCRdb's table has in-frame clones only and misses some. The sample holds roughly 480,000 clones; roughly 87% are singletons and the top ten take 0.75% to 0.9%. Sequenced sample: peripheral blood. These receptor sequences come from a man younger than 35 with COVID-19, enrolled during active disease.

This chain uses TRBV2 with TRBJ2-5; TRBD2 matches at 15 bases. Germline lookup yields CDR1 SNHLY and CDR2 FYNNEI. The V segment lost 4 bases and the J segment 3 bases; nucleotides outside the gene matches: 0. The CDR3 runs to 15 residues. DNA for the CDR3: TGTGCCAGCAGTGGGACTAGCGGGAGGGAAGAGACCCAGTACTTC. Translation: CASSGTSGREETQYF.

This chain connects TRBV4-1 to TRBJ2-7; possible D gene TRBD2, 6 bases. The CDR3 is made up of 16 amino acids. Germline-derived CDR1 and CDR2 are MGHRA and YSYEKL. The V end was cut by 1 base, the J end by 2 bases, with 15 bases between. The CDR3 bases are TGCGCCAGCAGCCAAGCCCCCCGGGGGAGAGCCTACGAGCAGTACTTC. Translated: CASSQAPRGRAYEQYF.

The chain carries TRBV5-1 and TRBJ2-1; 8 nucleotides align to TRBD2. CDR1 is SGHRS and CDR2 is YFSETQ in the germline V gene. The V gene end was trimmed by 0 bases and the J gene end by 10 bases; junction bases not matched to a gene: 6. The CDR3 runs 14 residues. The CDR3 DNA follows: TGCGCCAGCAGCTTGGCCAGCGGGAGTTGGGAGCAGTTCTTC. Amino acid sequence: CASSLASGSWEQFF.

This clone was detected once. The chain links TRBV4-1 to TRBJ2-7; 7 bases match TRBD1. CDR3 length equals 15 residues. V lost 2 bases and J lost 5; bases outside the gene matches: 9. In germline, CDR1 is MGHRA, CDR2 YSYEKL. This CDR3 reads CASSQPTGKSDEQYF. The CDR3 DNA reads TGCGCCAGCAGCCAACCGACAGGGAAATCCGACGAGCAGTACTTC.

This chain uses TRBV28 with TRBJ2-3; the D is unclear. This CDR3 is 14 amino acids long. The germline V gene encodes CDR1 MDHEN and CDR2 SYDVKM. V was clipped by 5 bases and J by 6 bases, with 15 bases between them. CDR3 sequence: CASSLSRPGDTQYF. In DNA form, the CDR3 reads TGTGCCAGCAGTCTCTCCCGCCCCGGGGATACGCAGTATTTT.

The chain couples TRBV18 to TRBJ1-6; D ambiguous. CDR1 is KGHSH, CDR2 LQKENI, per germline. Trimming removed 6 bases at V and 7 bases at J, with 13 bases between. The CDR3 length is 14 residues. CDR3: CASSQEGVNSPLHF. The CDR3 DNA is TGTGCCAGCTCGCAGGAGGGAGTCAATTCACCCCTCCACTTT.

The chain couples TRBV7-9 to TRBJ2-3; possibly TRBD2 for D (5 bases). The CDR3 consists of 16 residues. Trimming stripped 3 bases from V and 2 bases from J, with 15 bases between. Germline V gene lookup returns CDR1 SEHNR and CDR2 FQNEAQ (reference sequence). CDR3 DNA sequence: TGTGCCAGCAGCTTTGGTCAGGCGGGTATCACAGATACGCAGTATTTT. Translated: CASSFGQAGITDTQYF.

The J gene is TRBJ2-2, the V gene TRBV30; 7 positions match TRBD2. The CDR3 runs to 14 residues. V was clipped by 8 bases and J by 5 bases; unmatched bases: 11. Germline CDR1 GTSNPN, CDR2 SVGIG (reference sequence). The CDR3 nucleotides are TGTGCCGAAGACGGGGGGAGCGGTACCGGGGAGCTGTTTTTT. This gives the protein CAEDGGSGTGELFF.

The chain combines TRBV3-1 (or the pseudogene TRBV3-2) with TRBJ2-1; 7 bases align to TRBD1. V trimming: 4 bases; J trimming: 4 bases; junction bases outside the gene matches: 10. CDR1 and CDR2 (germline): LGHDT, YNNKEL (reference sequence). CDR3 length: 16 residues. CDR3 amino acids: CASSPPGTDIYNEQFF. The CDR3 bases are TGTGCCAGCAGCCCACCCGGGACAGACATATACAATGAGCAGTTCTTC.

The count of this clone is one. The chain couples TRBV6-5 to TRBJ1-1; D is unclear. The germline CDR1 and CDR2 sequences are MNHEY and SVGAGI. The CDR3 totals 14 residues. V shed 6 bases and J shed 5 bases, with 16 bases lying between them. The CDR3 coding sequence is TGTGCCAGCAGCTCACGGCCCAGGAAGACTGAAGCTTTCTTT. Translating it yields CASSSRPRKTEAFF.

The V gene is TRBV11-2, the J gene TRBJ1-1; TRBD1 matches 7 bases. The CDR3 sequence is 14 residues long. The V segment lost 3 bases and the J segment 5 bases; nucleotides outside the gene matches: 6. Germline CDR1 SGHAT, CDR2 FQNNGV. The DNA of the CDR3 is TGTGCCAGCAGCTTCGATAGGGGACAGACTGAAGCTTTCTTT. Translated, it gives CASSFDRGQTEAFF.

This clone was recorded once. This chain joins TRBV5-6 and TRBJ2-3, with 9 bases fitting TRBD2. CDR1 and CDR2 (germline): SGHDT, YYEEEE. CDR3 size: 15 residues. V trimming: 4 bases; J trimming: 1 base; junction bases outside the gene matches: 4. This CDR3 is CASSPGTSRTDTQYF. In nucleotides, the CDR3 is TGTGCCAGCAGCCCGGGGACTAGCCGCACAGATACGCAGTATTTT.

The CDR3: CASSQTPGSGRGNEQFF. The CDR3 DNA reads as TGTGCCAGCAGTCAAACCCCGGGTAGCGGGAGGGGAAATGAGCAGTTCTTC. The rearrangement joins TRBV6-2 or TRBV6-3 to TRBJ2-1; TRBD2 aligns across 11 bases. The J segment lost 7 bases and the V segment lost 5 bases, leaving 13 bases of the junction unmatched. Germline assignment: CDR1 MNHEY and CDR2 SVGEGT. The CDR3 runs to 17 residues.

This chain uses TRBV2 with TRBJ2-3; TRBD1 matches 10 bases. Germline V gene lookup returns CDR1 SNHLY and CDR2 FYNNEI. The CDR3 covers 15 residues. V gave up 7 bases and J gave up 5 bases; unmatched junction bases: 9. The CDR3 DNA follows: TGTGCCAGCAAACCCGGGACAGGGGTGGTAGATACGCAGTATTTT. Residues: CASKPGTGVVDTQYF.

The rearrangement uses TRBV16 and TRBJ1-5; 7 bases are a match to TRBD1. The V and J ends lost 4 bases and 7 bases, in that order; junction bases with no gene match: 10. The length of the CDR3 is 15 residues. Germline assignment: CDR1 KGHSY and CDR2 FQNENV. The CDR3 protein is CASSPHQGGEQPQHF. The CDR3 nucleotides read TGTGCCAGCAGCCCTCATCAGGGGGGAGAGCAGCCCCAGCATTTT.

Concerning this clone itself: Other DNA sequences in this specimen translate into the identical CDR3. J is TRBJ2-1 and V is TRBV11-3, with 10 bases that match TRBD1. There are 15 residues in the CDR3. V was clipped by 5 bases and J by 2 bases; unmatched bases: 3. CDR1 SGHNT and CDR2 YENEEA come from the germline V gene. The CDR3 coding sequence is TGTGCCAGCAGCCCGGGACAGGGGACCTACAATGAGCAGTTCTTC. This encodes CASSPGQGTYNEQFF.

The V gene is TRBV19, the J gene TRBJ1-3; TRBD1 might be the D (6 bases). Trimming removed 8 bases at V and 4 bases at J, with 15 bases between. Germline CDR1 LNHDA, CDR2 SQIVND (reference sequence). The CDR3 covers 14 residues. The CDR3 spells CASSAPGAGNTIYF. The CDR3 coding sequence is TGTGCCAGTTCAGCCCCAGGGGCCGGAAACACCATATATTTT.

The J gene is TRBJ2-5, the V gene TRBV7-7; TRBD1 matches 8 bases. The CDR3 runs to 15 residues. After removal of 2 bases from V and 5 bases from J, the junction contained 7 bases not matched to a gene. Germline assignment: CDR1 SSHAT and CDR2 FNYEAQ (reference sequence). CDR3 nucleotides: TGTGCCAGCAGCTTAAATACAGGGGGTATCGAGACCCAGTACTTC. It encodes CASSLNTGGIETQYF.

The chain has TRBV3-1 (or the pseudogene TRBV3-2) and TRBJ2-7; perhaps TRBD2 as D (6 bases). The V and J ends lost 5 bases and 3 bases respectively, with 14 bases between them. From germline, CDR1 is LGHDT and CDR2 YNNKEL (reference sequence). The CDR3 has 14 residues. CDR3 in DNA: TGTGCCAGCAGCTCAAGCCACGGGAGCTACGAGCAGTACTTC. Amino acid sequence: CASSSSHGSYEQYF.

The rearrangement joins TRBV6-5 to TRBJ2-3; maybe TRBD1 (7 bases). The CDR3 length is 15 residues. V gave up 6 bases and J gave up 6 bases, with 19 bases separating them. Per the germline V gene, CDR1 is MNHEY and CDR2 is SVGAGI. The CDR3 nucleotides are TGTGCCAGCAGCCTGGGACAGAGGGGAGGCGATACGCAGTATTTT. Translation gives CASSLGQRGGDTQYF.

The rearrangement uses TRBV9 and TRBJ2-1; 14 bases line up with TRBD2. The CDR3 contains 15 residues. The V gene's germline CDR1 is SGDLS and CDR2 YYNGEE. After removal of 3 bases from V and 10 bases from J, the junction contained 6 bases not matched to a gene. The CDR3: CASSEGTSGRGEQFF. The CDR3, as DNA: TGTGCCAGCAGCGAGGGGACTAGCGGGAGAGGGGAGCAGTTCTTC.

The genes are TRBV27 and TRBJ1-6; D is possibly TRBD1 (6 bases). Trimming took 0 bases from V and 9 from J, leaving 12 bases between them. CDR1 is MNHEY, CDR2 SMNVEV, per germline (reference sequence). The CDR3 length is 15 residues. The CDR3 DNA follows: TGTGCCAGCAGTTTATCGGCAGGGGCGGGTTCACCCCTCCACTTT. Amino acid sequence: CASSLSAGAGSPLHF.

V usage is TRBV19 and J usage is TRBJ2-7; D not resolved. Trimming pared 0 bases from V and 1 base from J, leaving 7 bases between. Germline V lookup: CDR1 LNHDA, CDR2 SQIVND (reference sequence). The CDR3 sequence is 14 residues long. The CDR3 loop reads CASSIDRFSYEQYF. In DNA, the CDR3 is TGTGCCAGTAGTATAGACAGGTTTTCCTACGAGCAGTACTTC.

This sequence joins TRBV27 and TRBJ1-3; D is unclear. The CDR3 has 12 residues. V lost 4 bases to trimming and J lost 14 bases, with 15 bases between them. Germline V gene lookup returns CDR1 MNHEY and CDR2 SMNVEV (reference sequence). CDR3: CASSSTNKALYF. The CDR3 DNA follows: TGTGCCAGCAGTTCAACTAATAAGGCCCTATATTTT.

This rearrangement joins TRBV5-1 to TRBJ1-4, with D tentatively TRBD1 (5 bases). Trimming took off 10 bases at V and 12 bases at J, with 22 bases between the two ends. The CDR3 extends over 13 amino acids. Germline V gene lookup returns CDR1 SGHRS and CDR2 YFSETQ. CDR3 coding DNA: TGCGCCGGAGGAGGGGTTTGTGACGTCGAACTGTTTTTT. This translates into CAGGGVCDVELFF.

The chain employs TRBV5-1 and TRBJ1-1; 8 bases align to TRBD1. Germline assignment: CDR1 SGHRS and CDR2 YFSETQ. V gave up 5 bases and J gave up 3 bases; unmatched junction bases: 6. The CDR3 covers 14 residues. In DNA, the CDR3 is TGCGCCAGCAGTCGGGACAGGAGCTACACTGAAGCTTTCTTT. Translation: CASSRDRSYTEAFF. The entire variable domain, with the rest obtained from reference TRBV5-1 and TRBJ1-1, is as follows: KAGVTQTPRYLIKTRGQQVTLSCSPISGHRSVSWYQQTPGQGLQFLFEYFSETQRNKGNFPGRFSGRQFSNSRSEMNVSTLELGDSALYLCASSRDRSYTEAFFGQGTRLTVV.

This clone was counted many times. This chain joins TRBV11-1 and TRBJ1-6; D remains unclear. V lost 2 bases, J lost 10 bases, and 12 bases lay in between. The CDR3 has 14 amino acids. CDR1 SGHAT and CDR2 FQDESV come from the germline V gene (reference sequence). CDR3 nucleotide sequence: TGTGCCAGCAGCTTACCCGGACTTGGATCACCCCTCCACTTT. Protein product: CASSLPGLGSPLHF.

This chain uses TRBV19 with TRBJ2-1; 7 nucleotides agree with TRBD2. The germline V gene encodes CDR1 LNHDA and CDR2 SQIVND (reference sequence). The V segment lost 0 bases and the J segment 0 bases; nucleotides outside the gene matches: 2. The CDR3 length is 16 residues. CDR3 residues: CASSIDAGVSYNEQFF. The CDR3 DNA follows: TGTGCCAGTAGTATAGATGCGGGAGTCTCCTACAATGAGCAGTTCTTC. The complete variable domain, with remaining parts taken from reference TRBV19 and TRBJ2-1, reads DGGITQSPKYLFRKEGQNVTLSCEQNLNHDAMYWYRQDPGQGLRLIYYSQIVNDFQKGDIAEGYSVSREKKESFPLTVTSAQKNPTAFYLCASSIDAGVSYNEQFFGPGTRLTVL.